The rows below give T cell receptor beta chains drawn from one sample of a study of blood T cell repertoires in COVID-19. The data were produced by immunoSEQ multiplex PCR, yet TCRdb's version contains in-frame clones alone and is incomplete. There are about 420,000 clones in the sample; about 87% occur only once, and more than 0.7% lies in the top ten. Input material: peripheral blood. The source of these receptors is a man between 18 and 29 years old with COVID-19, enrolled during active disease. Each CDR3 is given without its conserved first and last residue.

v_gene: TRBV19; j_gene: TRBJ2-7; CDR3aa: ASSPPTPSYEQY
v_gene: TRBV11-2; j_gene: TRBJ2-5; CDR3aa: ASSFLGSLEGETQY
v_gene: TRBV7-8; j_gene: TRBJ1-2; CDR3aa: ASSIVGGLSGDGYT
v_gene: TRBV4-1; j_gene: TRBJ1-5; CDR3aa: ASSQERYSNQPQH
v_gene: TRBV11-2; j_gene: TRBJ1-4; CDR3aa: ASSQRTAVNEKLF
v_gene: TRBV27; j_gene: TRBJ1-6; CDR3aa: ASSLHGRESSPLH
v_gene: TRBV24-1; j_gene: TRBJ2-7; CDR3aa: ATSGLTGAEQY
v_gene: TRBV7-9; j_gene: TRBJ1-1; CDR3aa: ASSPKGQYTEAF
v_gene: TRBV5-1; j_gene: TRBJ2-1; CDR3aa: ASRSGTGYYNEQF
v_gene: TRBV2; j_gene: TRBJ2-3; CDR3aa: ASKGPGTDTQY